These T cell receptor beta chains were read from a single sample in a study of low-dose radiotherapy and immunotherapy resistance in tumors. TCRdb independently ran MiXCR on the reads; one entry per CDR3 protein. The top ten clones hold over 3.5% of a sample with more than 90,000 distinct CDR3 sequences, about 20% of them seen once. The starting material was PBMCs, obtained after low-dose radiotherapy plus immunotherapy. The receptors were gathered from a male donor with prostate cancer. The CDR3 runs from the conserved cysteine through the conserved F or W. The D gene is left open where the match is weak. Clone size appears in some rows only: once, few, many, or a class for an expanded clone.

CDR3: CASSPMQRGSYNEQFF
D: TRBD2
V: TRBV7-7
J: TRBJ2-1
size: many

CDR3: CASSQVGQGAYNEQFF
D: TRBD1
V: TRBV3-1
J: TRBJ2-1
size: few

CDR3: CATRDRTSSYNEQFF
D: TRBD1
V: TRBV15
J: TRBJ2-1
size: many

CDR3: CSVEEGAWEKAFF
D: -
V: TRBV29-1
J: TRBJ1-1
size: many

CDR3: CASSSPGTTYEQYF
D: -
V: TRBV5-1
J: TRBJ2-7
size: many

CDR3: CASSSSGGDNNEQFF
D: TRBD2
V: TRBV12-3/TRBV12-4
J: TRBJ2-1
size: -

CDR3: CSALTGEGTDTQYF
D: TRBD2
V: TRBV20-1
J: TRBJ2-3
size: many

CDR3: CASSPIIPGSNSPLHF
D: -
V: TRBV18
J: TRBJ1-6
size: many

CDR3: CASSWAAQGGGYTF
D: TRBD1
V: TRBV12-3/TRBV12-4
J: TRBJ1-2
size: many

CDR3: CSARPTVGVGSQPQHF
D: -
V: TRBV20-1
J: TRBJ1-5
size: many

CDR3: CASSWYDGKPLSGANVLTF
D: -
V: TRBV7-9
J: TRBJ2-6
size: many

CDR3: CSARDSRRAGGGQETQYF
D: TRBD2
V: TRBV20-1
J: TRBJ2-5
size: many

CDR3: CASSKTGGSLDQPQHF
D: TRBD1
V: TRBV19
J: TRBJ1-5
size: many

CDR3: CASSRQGYGTQYF
D: TRBD1
V: TRBV6-2/TRBV6-3
J: TRBJ2-3
size: -

CDR3: CASSLGQGTYGYTF
D: TRBD1
V: TRBV7-9
J: TRBJ1-2
size: many

CDR3: CASSVDRSSYNEQFF
D: -
V: TRBV9
J: TRBJ2-1
size: few

CDR3: CASSLGTGGLETQYF
D: TRBD1
V: TRBV7-8
J: TRBJ2-5
size: many

CDR3: CAISDGGLTDTQYF
D: -
V: TRBV10-3
J: TRBJ2-3
size: many

CDR3: CASSLGTGGYEQYF
D: TRBD1
V: TRBV5-1
J: TRBJ2-7
size: many

CDR3: CASSSMGGFAPLHF
D: -
V: TRBV7-9
J: TRBJ1-6
size: many

CDR3: CISVPEALNTGELFF
D: -
V: TRBV7-5
J: TRBJ2-2
size: many

CDR3: CASSSTPGHRNEKLFF
D: -
V: TRBV12-3/TRBV12-4
J: TRBJ1-4
size: many

CDR3: CASRDRVREQYF
D: TRBD1
V: TRBV2
J: TRBJ2-7
size: many

CDR3: CASSYLAGGTDTQYF
D: TRBD2
V: TRBV7-8
J: TRBJ2-3
size: many

CDR3: CASSSAAGGQSTDTQYF
D: -
V: TRBV5-4
J: TRBJ2-3
size: few

CDR3: CASKDSAEYNEQFF
D: -
V: TRBV6-1
J: TRBJ2-1
size: -

CDR3: CASSQAASGSYNEQFF
D: TRBD2
V: TRBV3-1
J: TRBJ2-1
size: -

CDR3: CASSSSLAGDRQETQYF
D: TRBD2
V: TRBV5-1
J: TRBJ2-5
size: many

CDR3: CAWSSSRRGVYEQYF
D: -
V: TRBV30
J: TRBJ2-7
size: many

CDR3: CASRVGEKLFF
D: -
V: TRBV6-5
J: TRBJ1-4
size: many

CDR3: CASVGILRGRSYEQYF
D: TRBD1
V: TRBV2
J: TRBJ2-7
size: -

CDR3: CSAGQGLNQPQHF
D: TRBD1
V: TRBV20-1
J: TRBJ1-5
size: many

CDR3: CASSSGGQSHHNEQFF
D: -
V: TRBV19
J: TRBJ2-1
size: many

CDR3: CASSHQSEQYF
D: -
V: TRBV5-1
J: TRBJ2-7
size: -

CDR3: CASRGGGTMNTEAFF
D: -
V: TRBV5-4
J: TRBJ1-1
size: -

CDR3: CASSPGPTSSYEQYF
D: -
V: TRBV28
J: TRBJ2-7
size: few

CDR3: CATFTSGKHSQETQYF
D: TRBD2
V: TRBV24-1
J: TRBJ2-5
size: few

CDR3: CATSDPGGGNEQFF
D: TRBD2
V: TRBV24-1
J: TRBJ2-1
size: many